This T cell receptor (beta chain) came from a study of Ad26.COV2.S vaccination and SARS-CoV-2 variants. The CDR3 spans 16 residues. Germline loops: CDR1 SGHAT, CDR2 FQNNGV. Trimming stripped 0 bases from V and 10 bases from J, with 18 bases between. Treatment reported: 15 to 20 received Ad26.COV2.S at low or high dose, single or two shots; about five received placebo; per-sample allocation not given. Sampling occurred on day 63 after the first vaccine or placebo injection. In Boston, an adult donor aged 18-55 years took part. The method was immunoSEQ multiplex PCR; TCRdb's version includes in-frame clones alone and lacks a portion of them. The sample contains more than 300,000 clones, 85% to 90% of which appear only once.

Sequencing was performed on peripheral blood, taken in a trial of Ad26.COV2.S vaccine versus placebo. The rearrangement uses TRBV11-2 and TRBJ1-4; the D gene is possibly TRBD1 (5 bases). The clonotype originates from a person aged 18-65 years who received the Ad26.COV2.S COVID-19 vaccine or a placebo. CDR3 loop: CASSLDRAGLSRKLFF. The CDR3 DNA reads TGTGCCAGCAGCTTAGATCGGGCAGGGCTTTCGAGAAAACTGTTTTTT.